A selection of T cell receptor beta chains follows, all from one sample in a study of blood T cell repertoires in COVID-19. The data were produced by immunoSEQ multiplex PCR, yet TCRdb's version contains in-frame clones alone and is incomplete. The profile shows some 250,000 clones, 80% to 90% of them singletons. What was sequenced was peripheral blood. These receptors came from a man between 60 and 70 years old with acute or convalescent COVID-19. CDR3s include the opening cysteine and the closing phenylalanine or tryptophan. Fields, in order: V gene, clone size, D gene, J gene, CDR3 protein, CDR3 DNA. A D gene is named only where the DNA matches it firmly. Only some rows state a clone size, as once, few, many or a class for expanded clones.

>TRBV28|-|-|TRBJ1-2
CASSLWHTPNYGYTF
TGTGCCAGCAGTTTATGGCATACTCCCAACTATGGCTACACCTTC
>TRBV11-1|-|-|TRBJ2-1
CASSLQDSSYNEQFF
TGTGCCAGCAGCTTACAGGACAGCTCCTACAATGAGCAGTTCTTC
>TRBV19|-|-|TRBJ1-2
CASSRDSDYGYTF
TGTGCCAGTAGCAGGGATTCAGACTATGGCTACACCTTC
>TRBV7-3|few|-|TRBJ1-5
CASSHGLGRQPQHF
TGTGCCAGCAGCCACGGACTAGGGAGGCAGCCCCAGCATTTT
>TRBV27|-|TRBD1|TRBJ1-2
CASSYQATGGYGYTF
TGTGCCAGCAGTTACCAAGCGACAGGGGGCTATGGCTACACCTTC
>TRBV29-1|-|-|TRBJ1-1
CSVDRRTMNTEAFF
TGCAGCGTTGACCGACGGACAATGAACACTGAAGCTTTCTTT
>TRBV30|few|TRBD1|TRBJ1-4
CAWSTGGEKLFF
TGTGCCTGGAGTACAGGGGGAGAAAAACTGTTTTTT
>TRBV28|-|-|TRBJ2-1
CGALSSYNEQFF
TGTGGGGCCCTTAGCTCCTACAATGAGCAGTTCTTC
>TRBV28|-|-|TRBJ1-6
CAMGPGVDSPLHF
TGTGCCATGGGCCCCGGGGTTGATTCACCCCTCCACTTT
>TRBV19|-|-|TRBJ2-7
CASSWTKGSYEQYF
TGTGCCAGTAGTTGGACTAAAGGTTCCTACGAGCAGTACTTC
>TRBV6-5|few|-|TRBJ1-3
CASRGDIQLNTIYF
TGTGCCAGCAGGGGAGACATCCAGCTCAACACCATATATTTT
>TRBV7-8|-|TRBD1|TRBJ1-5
CASSLGQGLRQPQHF
TGTGCCAGCAGCTTAGGACAGGGCCTTAGGCAGCCCCAGCATTTT
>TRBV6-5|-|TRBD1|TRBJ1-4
CASSRPGQGDEKLFF
TGTGCCAGCAGTCGTCCGGGACAGGGGGATGAAAAACTGTTTTTT
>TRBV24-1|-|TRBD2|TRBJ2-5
CATSDLTSGDQETQYF
TGTGCCACCAGTGATTTGACTAGCGGGGACCAAGAGACCCAGTACTTC
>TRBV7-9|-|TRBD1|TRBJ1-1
CASSLEGDRATEAFF
TGTGCCAGCAGCTTAGAGGGGGACAGGGCGACTGAAGCTTTCTTT
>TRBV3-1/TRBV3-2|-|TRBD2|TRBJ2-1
CASSQVGGSEKQFF
TGTGCCAGCAGCCAAGTTGGCGGGAGCGAGAAACAGTTCTTC
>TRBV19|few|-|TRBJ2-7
CASSAGTLPEQYF
TGTGCCAGTAGCGCCGGGACTTTACCCGAGCAGTACTTC
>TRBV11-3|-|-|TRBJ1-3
CASSFGHGNTIYF
TGTGCCAGCAGCTTCGGTCATGGAAACACCATATATTTT
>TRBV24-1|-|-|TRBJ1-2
CATSDPPDYGYTF
TGTGCCACCAGTGATCCCCCCGACTATGGCTACACCTTC
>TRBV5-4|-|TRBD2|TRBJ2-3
CASSLPPSGQPVTSTDTQYF
TGTGCCAGCAGCTTGCCCCCTAGCGGGCAACCCGTCACTAGCACAGATACGCAGTATTTT
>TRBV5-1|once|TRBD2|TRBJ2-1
CASSLGLAGGNKEQFF
TGCGCCAGCAGCTTGGGACTAGCGGGGGGCAATAAAGAGCAGTTCTTC
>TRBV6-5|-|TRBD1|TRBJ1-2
CASSYLEGANGYTF
TGTGCCAGCAGTTACCTTGAGGGGGCTAATGGCTACACCTTC
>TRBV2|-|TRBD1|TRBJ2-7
CASSGTGASSYEQYF
TGTGCCAGCAGTGGGACAGGGGCCAGCTCCTACGAGCAGTACTTC
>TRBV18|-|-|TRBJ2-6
CASSAGTSGANVLTF
TGTGCCAGCTCAGCAGGGACATCTGGGGCCAACGTCCTGACTTTC
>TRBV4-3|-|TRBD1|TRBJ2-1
CASSPSGATGGSYNEQFF
TGCGCCAGCAGCCCGTCCGGTGCCACAGGGGGTTCGTACAATGAGCAGTTCTTC
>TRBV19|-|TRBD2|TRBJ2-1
CASSTRAGGPGSLFF
TGTGCCAGTAGTACACGAGCGGGAGGGCCGGGGAGTCTGTTCTTC
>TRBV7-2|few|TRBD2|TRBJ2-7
CASSALAGTYEQYF
TGTGCCAGCAGCGCCTTAGCGGGAACCTACGAGCAGTACTTC
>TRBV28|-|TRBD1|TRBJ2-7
CASSPNRGEQYF
TGTGCCAGCAGTCCTAACAGGGGCGAGCAGTACTTC
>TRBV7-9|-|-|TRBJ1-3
CASSFPGNTIYF
TGTGCCAGCAGCTTTCCCGGGAACACCATATATTTT
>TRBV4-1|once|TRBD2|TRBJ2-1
CASSQPRASGDKGEQFF
TGCGCCAGCAGCCAGCCCCGGGCTAGCGGCGACAAGGGGGAGCAGTTCTTC
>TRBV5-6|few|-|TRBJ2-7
CASSLFYSYEQYF
TGTGCCAGCAGCTTATTCTATTCCTACGAGCAGTACTTC
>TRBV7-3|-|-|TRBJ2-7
CASSFSGEGEQYF
TGTGCCAGCAGCTTCTCAGGGGAGGGTGAGCAGTACTTC
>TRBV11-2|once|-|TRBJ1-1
CASSLRAGRAEAFF
TGTGCCAGCAGCTTACGAGCGGGCAGAGCTGAAGCTTTCTTT
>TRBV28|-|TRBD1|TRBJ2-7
CASSCGGTAGTGRYEQYF
TGTGCCAGCAGTTGTGGAGGGACCGCCGGGACAGGTAGGTACGAGCAGTACTTC
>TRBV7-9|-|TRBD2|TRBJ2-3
CASSPVGTSGTDTQYF
TGTGCCAGCAGCCCAGTGGGGACTAGCGGAACAGATACGCAGTATTTT
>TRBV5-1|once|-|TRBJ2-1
CASSSDGTPKQFF
TGCGCCAGCAGCTCAGACGGGACTCCAAAGCAGTTCTTC
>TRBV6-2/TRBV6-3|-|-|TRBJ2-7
CASSRYGGSSSYEQYF
TGTGCCAGCAGCCGCTATGGCGGGTCTAGCTCCTACGAGCAGTACTTC
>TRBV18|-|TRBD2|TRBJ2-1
CASSPGGLAGENEQFF
TGTGCCAGCTCACCAGGCGGGCTAGCGGGAGAGAATGAGCAGTTCTTC
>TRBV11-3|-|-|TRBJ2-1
CASSLVLSQVEQFF
TGTGCCAGCAGCTTAGTCCTGAGTCAAGTCGAGCAGTTCTTC
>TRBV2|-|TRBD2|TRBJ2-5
CASSPRLAGAGETQYF
TGTGCCAGCAGCCCTCGACTAGCGGGAGCGGGAGAGACCCAGTACTTC
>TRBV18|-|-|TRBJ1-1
CASSPEVNTEAFF
TGTGCCAGCTCACCAGAGGTGAACACTGAAGCTTTCTTT
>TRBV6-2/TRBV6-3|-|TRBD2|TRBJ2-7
CASSRTSGRSSYEQYF
TGTGCCAGCAGTCGGACTAGCGGGAGGAGCTCCTACGAGCAGTACTTC
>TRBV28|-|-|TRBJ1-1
CAHGGSVMNTEAFF
TGTGCCCATGGGGGGTCCGTGATGAACACTGAAGCTTTCTTT
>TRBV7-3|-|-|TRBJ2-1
CASSPHKGGANEQFF
TGTGCCAGCAGTCCCCACAAGGGGGGGGCTAATGAGCAGTTCTTC
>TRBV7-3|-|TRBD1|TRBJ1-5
CASSRDRGQPQHF
TGTGCCAGCAGCCGGGACAGAGGTCAGCCCCAGCATTTT
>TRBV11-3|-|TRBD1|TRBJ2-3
CASSFGTGVQDTQYF
TGTGCCAGCAGCTTCGGGACAGGGGTGCAAGATACGCAGTATTTT
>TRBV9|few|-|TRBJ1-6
CASSATDNSPLHF
TGTGCCAGCAGCGCTACAGATAATTCACCCCTCCACTTT
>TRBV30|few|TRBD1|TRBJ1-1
CAWTMDRVGTEAFF
TGTGCCTGGACCATGGACAGGGTGGGCACTGAAGCTTTCTTT
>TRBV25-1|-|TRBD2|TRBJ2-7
CASRGLAGAGYEQYF
TGTGCCAGCAGGGGACTAGCGGGAGCTGGCTACGAGCAGTACTTC
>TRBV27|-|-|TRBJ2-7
CASSLGVSSYEQYF
TGTGCCAGCAGTTTGGGCGTAAGCTCCTACGAGCAGTACTTC
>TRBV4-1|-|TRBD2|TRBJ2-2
CASNPMTSGRAGGTGELFF
TGCGCCAGCAACCCTATGACTAGCGGGAGGGCCGGTGGCACCGGGGAGCTGTTTTTT
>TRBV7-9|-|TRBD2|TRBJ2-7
CASSSREKREGSYEQYF
TGTGCCAGCAGCTCGCGAGAAAAGCGGGAGGGCTCCTACGAGCAGTACTTC
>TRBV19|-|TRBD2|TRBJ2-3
CASSPRTSGSGDTQYF
TGTGCCAGTAGTCCACGGACTAGCGGGAGTGGGGATACGCAGTATTTT
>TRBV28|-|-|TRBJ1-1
CASSLWQVNTEAFF
TGTGCCAGCAGTTTATGGCAGGTTAACACTGAAGCTTTCTTT
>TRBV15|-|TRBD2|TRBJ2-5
CATSRETSGETQYF
TGTGCCACCAGCAGAGAAACTAGCGGAGAGACCCAGTACTTC